This T cell receptor beta chain was recovered during a study of shared T cell receptors in the human thymus. Sequencing used immunoSEQ multiplex PCR; TCRdb keeps in-frame clones, though not all of them. The sample consists of approximately 760,000 clones, 75% to 90% of them appearing once. These data also formed part of another study, on human thymus T cells. That source notes: Thymus tissue was removed during corrective cardiac surgery.

The sequencing input was thymocytes. The sequence came from a girl in the first two years of life with a congenital heart defect.

As DNA, the CDR3 is TGTGCTAGTGGAACCCCAGTGCGGGGAATGAACACTGAAGCTTTCTTT. Protein sequence: CASGTPVRGMNTEAFF. The chain carries TRBV12-5 and TRBJ1-1; D is undetermined. Trimming removed 6 bases at V and 0 bases at J, with 17 bases between. The germline V gene has CDR1 LGHNT and CDR2 FRNRAP. This CDR3 has 16 amino acids.